These 24 T cell receptor beta chains were all obtained from the same sample, sequenced in a study of T-cell memory formation after mild COVID-19 (dated by TCRdb to the early 2020s). Receptor amplification or capture employed 5' RACE. Sequenced using an Illumina NovaSeq 6000. TCRdb reanalyzed the raw reads on its own, using fastp at Q25 for trimming and MiXCR for clone calling, and kept in-frame beta chains. Every entry covers one CDR3 protein and lists the most common genes and DNA from its rows. In this sample the table shows almost 45,000 distinct CDR3 sequences, roughly 6.6% of which occur a single time. Jointly, the top ten make up about 0.8% of the sample. Sequenced sample: PBMCs or a T cell subset sorted from them (not recorded which). Receptor source: an adult who had mild COVID-19 (a few samples of this study predate the infection). The sample titles of this study are shuffled in the database, so cell type and time point are left out.

This clonotype was counted at least ten times. The J gene is TRBJ1-2, the V gene TRBV6-5; 7 bases map to TRBD1. Germline CDR1 is MNHEY and CDR2 is SVGAGI. This CDR3 region has 13 residues. Trimming cost V 6 bases and J 4 bases; bases outside gene matches: 5. The CDR3 loop reads CASRQRDSYGYTF. Here the CDR3 DNA reads TGTGCCAGCAGACAAAGGGACAGCTATGGCTACACCTTC.

This clonotype was seen ten or more times. The chain combines TRBV28 with TRBJ2-7; D gene unclear. The CDR3 runs to 11 residues. Trimming took 5 bases from V and 4 from J, leaving 6 bases between them. CDR1 MDHEN and CDR2 SYDVKM come from the germline V gene. CDR3 protein: CASSRSYEQYF. The CDR3 region has the DNA TGTGCCAGCAGTAGATCGTACGAGCAGTACTTC.

This clonotype was counted at least ten times. The rearrangement uses TRBV12-3 or TRBV12-4 and TRBJ1-2; 9 bases are a match to TRBD1. This CDR3 is built from 13 residues. V lost 5 bases, J lost 5 bases, and 3 bases stayed unmatched. The CDR3 coding sequence is TGTGCCAGCAGTACCGGGACAGGGTATGGCTACACCTTC. Protein product: CASSTGTGYGYTF.

This clonotype was seen more than once but under ten times. The chain has TRBV6-6 and TRBJ2-7, with D perhaps matching TRBD1 (6 bases). V was clipped by 0 bases and J by 0 bases, with 12 bases between them. This CDR3 is 16 amino acids long. Germline assignment: CDR1 MNHNY and CDR2 SVGAGI (reference sequence). The CDR3 region has the DNA TGTGCCAGCAGTTACTCGATACAGGGTAACTCCTACGAGCAGTACTTC. Protein sequence: CASSYSIQGNSYEQYF.

There are many counts of this clonotype. The rearrangement links TRBV9 to TRBJ2-7; the match to TRBD2 covers 8 bases. V lost 6 bases and J lost 2; bases outside the gene matches: 16. Germline CDR1 SGDLS, CDR2 YYNGEE. This CDR3 spans 17 amino acids. The CDR3 sequence: CASNRTSTKGGTYEQYF. In DNA form, the CDR3 reads TGTGCCAGCAACCGGACTAGCACAAAAGGGGGGACCTACGAGCAGTACTTC.

This clonotype has just a few counts. The chain combines TRBV5-5 with TRBJ2-5, with D uncertain. This CDR3 has 13 amino acids. Looked up from germline, CDR1 is SGHKS and CDR2 is YYEKEE (reference sequence). V lost 4 bases, J lost 3 bases, and 10 bases lay in between. The CDR3 region has the DNA TGTGCCAGCAGCCTAGGGAATGAAGAGACCCAGTACTTC. Translation gives CASSLGNEETQYF.

The V gene is TRBV5-4, the J gene TRBJ1-2; D might be TRBD1 (6 bases). Trimming stripped 4 bases from V and 6 bases from J, with 13 bases between. The CDR3 loop spans 13 amino acids. CDR1 and CDR2 (germline): SGHNT, YYREEE (reference sequence). CDR3 DNA: TGTGCCAGCAGCAGGGGACAAGGAGATGGCTACACCTTC. Its translation is CASSRGQGDGYTF.

This chain uses TRBV7-3 with TRBJ2-2; TRBD2 matches 8 bases. The CDR3 totals 14 residues. Losses at the gene ends were 6 bases for V and 4 bases for J; bases not matched to a gene: 4. Germline CDR1 SGHTA, CDR2 FQGTGA. The CDR3 loop is CASSSGIGTGELFF. The CDR3 DNA sequence: TGTGCCAGCAGTAGCGGGATAGGCACCGGGGAGCTGTTTTTT.

This clonotype was seen ten or more times. The chain carries TRBV2 and TRBJ2-3, with 8 nucleotides matching TRBD2. V lost 6 bases and J lost 4; bases outside the gene matches: 6. The CDR3 runs 14 residues. CDR1 and CDR2 (germline): SNHLY, FYNNEI. The CDR3 region has the DNA TGTGCCAGCAGACCCCGGGAGGGGGCAGATACGCAGTATTTT. This codes for CASRPREGADTQYF.

This clonotype was observed many times. This chain's CDR3 is CASSLRTAPYNEQFF. The CDR3 region has the DNA TGTGCCAGCAGCTTAAGGACAGCGCCTTACAATGAGCAGTTCTTC. This chain joins TRBV7-2 and TRBJ2-1; possible D gene TRBD1, 6 bases. This CDR3 spans 15 amino acids. V was shortened by 2 bases and J by 4 bases, with 12 bases between the two germline ends. Germline assignment: CDR1 SGHTA and CDR2 FQGNSA.

This clonotype turned up a few times. The genes are TRBV18 and TRBJ2-7; D is uncertain. The germline gives CDR1 KGHSH, CDR2 LQKENI. CDR3 length: 15 residues. V dropped 5 bases and J dropped 0 bases, with 14 bases sitting between them. As DNA, the CDR3 is TGTGCCAGCTCAAATCTCATTGGAAGCTCCTACGAGCAGTACTTC. Protein sequence: CASSNLIGSSYEQYF.

This clonotype has at least ten counts. The chain has TRBV5-1 and TRBJ2-3, with 13 bases lining up with TRBD2. The CDR3 extends over 18 amino acids. Germline V gives CDR1 SGHRS, CDR2 YFSETQ. Trimming removed 1 base from V and 3 bases from J; junction bases left unmatched: 8. CDR3 protein: CASSLTGATSGRTDTQYF. DNA of the CDR3: TGCGCCAGCAGCTTGACCGGCGCGACTAGCGGGAGGACAGATACGCAGTATTTT.

The gene calls are TRBV18 and TRBJ2-6; D might be TRBD1 or TRBD2, each matching 5 bases. V dropped 3 bases and J dropped 2 bases, with 11 bases sitting between them. The CDR3 runs to 16 residues. CDR1 and CDR2 from the germline V gene are KGHSH and LQKENI. The CDR3 DNA sequence: TGTGCCAGCTCACCTTCGGGGACCGCTGGGGCCAACGTCCTGACTTTC. Encoded protein: CASSPSGTAGANVLTF.

This clonotype occurred a few times. V is TRBV5-1 and J is TRBJ1-4, with a possible D match to TRBD1 (5 bases). The V end was cut by 4 bases, the J end by 4 bases, with 11 bases between. The CDR3 covers 14 residues. Germline-derived CDR1 and CDR2 are SGHRS and YFSETQ. DNA for the CDR3: TGCGCCAGCAGCCCAGGTGGGGGTAATGAAAAACTGTTTTTT. It is translated as CASSPGGGNEKLFF.

This clonotype was seen ten or more times. The chain is built from TRBV12-3 or TRBV12-4 and TRBJ2-7; possibly TRBD2 for D (5 bases). The CDR3 extends over 11 amino acids. Between the trimmed V and J ends, which lost 5 bases and 6 bases, there was a span of 8 bases. Written as DNA, the CDR3 is TGTGCCAGCAGTGACTATGGCGAGCAGTACTTC. This encodes CASSDYGEQYF.

This clonotype was observed many times. The gene calls are TRBV20-1 and TRBJ2-2, with D perhaps TRBD1 (7 bases). CDR3 size: 13 residues. From germline, CDR1 is DFQATT and CDR2 SNEGSKA (reference sequence). V lost 0 bases, J lost 8 bases, and 10 bases lay in between. The CDR3 loop reads CSARETGRGELFF. CDR3 DNA: TGCAGTGCTAGAGAGACAGGGAGGGGGGAGCTGTTTTTT.

This clonotype appeared many times. The rearrangement uses TRBV3-1 and TRBJ1-5, with a weak D call TRBD1 (5 bases). The V gene's germline CDR1 is LGHDT and CDR2 YNNKEL (reference sequence). The V gene lost 3 bases and the J gene lost 4 bases, with 10 bases spanning the gap. This CDR3 has 14 residues. The CDR3 nucleotides read TGTGCCAGCAGCCACAGTGGGGGGAATCAGCCCCAGCATTTT. Protein product: CASSHSGGNQPQHF.

The rearrangement links TRBV12-5 to TRBJ1-5, with 8 bases aligning to TRBD1. The ends lost 0 bases at V and 0 bases at J; junction bases unmatched: 7. The CDR3 covers 18 residues. Germline assignment: CDR1 LGHNT and CDR2 FRNRAP. CDR3: CASGLVLYRGSSNQPQHF. For the CDR3, the DNA is TGTGCTAGTGGTTTGGTACTTTACAGGGGGAGTAGCAATCAGCCCCAGCATTTT.

This clonotype was recorded many times. The V call is TRBV24-1, the J call TRBJ2-2; 7 nucleotides match TRBD2. Germline assignment: CDR1 KGHDR and CDR2 SFDVKD. After removal of 2 bases from V and 1 base from J, the junction contained 6 bases not matched to a gene. CDR3 length: 17 amino acids. CDR3 loop: CATSDSGAGMNTGELFF. The CDR3 bases are TGTGCCACCAGTGATTCGGGAGCGGGAATGAACACCGGGGAGCTGTTTTTT.

The table lists this clonotype with many counts. The genes are TRBV3-1 and TRBJ2-7; D is possibly TRBD1 or TRBD2 (5 bases each). Trimming took 1 base from V and 1 from J, leaving 11 bases between them. Germline V lookup: CDR1 LGHDT, CDR2 YNNKEL (reference sequence). The CDR3 loop spans 15 amino acids. The CDR3 loop reads CASSQAGRSSYEQYF. The CDR3, as DNA: TGTGCCAGCAGCCAAGCGGGGCGCTCTTCCTACGAGCAGTACTTC.

In this sample, this clonotype turned up a few times. The chain joins TRBV12-3 or TRBV12-4 to TRBJ2-1; D remains unclear. This CDR3 is built from 14 residues. Trimming took 8 bases from V and 0 from J, leaving 11 bases between them. CDR3 protein: CASPKTPSYNEQFF. CDR3 in DNA: TGTGCCAGCCCGAAGACCCCCTCCTACAATGAGCAGTTCTTC.

This clonotype was observed many times. The genes are TRBV7-2 and TRBJ2-3; D is uncertain. Trimming shortened V by 5 bases and J by 0 bases, and 9 bases separated the two germline ends. Germline V gives CDR1 SGHTA, CDR2 FQGNSA. There are 14 residues in the CDR3. CDR3 sequence: CASSVSTSTDTQYF. Written as DNA, the CDR3 is TGTGCCAGCAGCGTGTCAACAAGCACAGATACGCAGTATTTT.

V is TRBV6-1 and J is TRBJ1-5; D unclear. Germline values: CDR1 MNHNS, CDR2 SASEGT. CDR3 length: 13 residues. V shed 4 bases and J shed 3 bases, with 7 bases lying between them. In DNA form, the CDR3 reads TGTGCCAGCAGTGGACAAAACAATCAGCCCCAGCATTTT. Amino acids: CASSGQNNQPQHF.

In this sample, this clonotype turned up many times. V is TRBV5-1 and J is TRBJ1-6; TRBD1 is a possible D gene (6 bases). The germline V gene has CDR1 SGHRS and CDR2 YFSETQ. The length of the CDR3 is 18 residues. Between the trimmed V and J ends, which lost 4 bases and 0 bases, there was a span of 17 bases. This chain's CDR3 is CASSPLWQGGSYNSPLHF. DNA for the CDR3: TGCGCCAGCAGCCCCTTATGGCAAGGGGGCTCCTATAATTCACCCCTCCACTTT.